A single TCR beta chain is shown here with its context. The assay was immunoSEQ multiplex PCR, and TCRdb's table has in-frame clones only and misses some. The top ten clones hold about 1.5% of a sample with 110,000 to 150,000 clones, 70% to 85% of them seen once. The data stem from a study of blood T cell repertoires in COVID-19. Overall study context: Nucleic acid was either cDNA or gDNA, and it came from T cells, B-cell-depleted T cells, or PBMCs.

The CDR3 is made up of 20 amino acids. Losses at the gene ends were 2 bases for V and 2 bases for J; bases not matched to a gene: 8. Germline CDR1 is LGHNT and CDR2 is FRNRAP. Participants spanned ages 18 to 89 years and resided in 20 to 25 US areas. Participants were placed into cohorts based on the clinical history they reported. People in the exposed group encountered a COVID-19 case within 2 weeks before entering the study. This chain links TRBV12-5 with TRBJ2-2, with 16 positions matching TRBD2. This TCR came from a woman aged 18-30 years who had been exposed to COVID-19. Sample: PBMCs or T cells enriched from blood (not recorded which). The CDR3: CASGLHLGTSGRANTGELFF. CDR3 nucleotides: TGTGCTAGTGGTTTGCACTTGGGGACTAGCGGGAGGGCCAACACCGGGGAGCTGTTTTTT.